This T cell receptor (beta chain) comes out of a study of cytomegalovirus exposure and HLA in healthy donors. A remark on this clone: Its antigen remains unknown.

Study-level points and caveats: Three of the chains that were CMV-associated were confirmed in vitro to be specific for CMV antigens. In a later analysis, TCR beta V- and J-gene trimming showed a link to a missense DCLRE1C variant. A previous analysis found most TCR beta V segments productive roughly 87% or roughly 30% of the time.

Primers: 60 Vbeta forward and 13 Jbeta reverse. Clones were read by immunoSEQ multiplex PCR, and TCRdb kept only the in-frame ones, dropping some. The data show 100,000 to 150,000 clones, over 60% seen once. V shed 5 bases and J 2 bases; nucleotides not matched to a gene: 7. CDR3 size: 14 residues. CDR1 GTSNPN and CDR2 SVGIG come from the germline V gene (reference sequence). Sequenced material: PBMCs. The clonotype was recovered from a female donor in good health and CMV-seronegative. The chain carries TRBV30 and TRBJ2-3; 7 positions match TRBD2. For the CDR3, the DNA is TGTGCCTGGGGCGCCGGGACTACCACAGATACGCAGTATTTT. The encoded protein is CAWGAGTTTDTQYF.